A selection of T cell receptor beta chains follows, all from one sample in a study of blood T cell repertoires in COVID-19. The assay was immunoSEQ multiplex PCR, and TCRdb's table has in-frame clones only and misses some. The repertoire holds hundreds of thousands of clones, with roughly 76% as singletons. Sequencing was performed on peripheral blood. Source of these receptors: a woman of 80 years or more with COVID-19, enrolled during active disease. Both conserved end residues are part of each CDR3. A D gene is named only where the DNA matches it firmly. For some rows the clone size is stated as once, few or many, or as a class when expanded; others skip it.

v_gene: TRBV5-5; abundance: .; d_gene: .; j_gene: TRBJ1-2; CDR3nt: TGTGCCAGCAGCTTGAAGTTACAGGGCCCTAACTATGGCTACACCTTC; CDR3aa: CASSLKLQGPNYGYTF
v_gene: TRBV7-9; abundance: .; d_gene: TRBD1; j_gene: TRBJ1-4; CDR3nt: TGTGCCAGCAGCGCCCCGGGACAGGCTAATGAAAAACTGTTTTTT; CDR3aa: CASSAPGQANEKLFF
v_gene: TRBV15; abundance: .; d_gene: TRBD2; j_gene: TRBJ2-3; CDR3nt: TGTGCCACCCGGGGGCTAGCGGGGACCCGTGGGCCTTATAGCACAGATACGCAGTATTTT; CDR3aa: CATRGLAGTRGPYSTDTQYF
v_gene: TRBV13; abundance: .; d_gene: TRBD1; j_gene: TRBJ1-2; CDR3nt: TGTGCCAGCAGCTCCCGGACAGGGTTTGGCTACACCTTC; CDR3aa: CASSSRTGFGYTF
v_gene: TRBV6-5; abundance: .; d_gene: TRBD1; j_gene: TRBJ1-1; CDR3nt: TGTGCCAGCAGTTACTTTGACAGGGGCAACACTGAAGCTTTCTTT; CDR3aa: CASSYFDRGNTEAFF
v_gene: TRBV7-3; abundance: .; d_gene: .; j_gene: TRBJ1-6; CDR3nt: TGTGCCAGGGCATCGCAGGGTAATCTTACACCCCTCCACTTT; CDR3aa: CARASQGNLTPLHF
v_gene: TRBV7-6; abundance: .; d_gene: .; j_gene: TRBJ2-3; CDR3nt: TGTGCCAGCAGCCAGGGAACAGATACGCAGTATTTT; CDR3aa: CASSQGTDTQYF
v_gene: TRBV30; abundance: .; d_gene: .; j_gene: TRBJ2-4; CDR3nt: TGTGCCTGGAGTGTTCGGGGTCCTCGGGCGATTGGCAAAAACATTCAGTACTTC; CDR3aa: CAWSVRGPRAIGKNIQYF
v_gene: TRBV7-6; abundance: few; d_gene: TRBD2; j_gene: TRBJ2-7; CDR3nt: TGTGCCAGCAGCTTAGGTCCAGCGGGAAGCTCCTACGAGCAGTACTTC; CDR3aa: CASSLGPAGSSYEQYF
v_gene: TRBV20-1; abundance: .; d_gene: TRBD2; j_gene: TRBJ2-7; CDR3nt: TGCAGTGCTCCGGGACTAGTCGAGCAGTACTTC; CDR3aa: CSAPGLVEQYF